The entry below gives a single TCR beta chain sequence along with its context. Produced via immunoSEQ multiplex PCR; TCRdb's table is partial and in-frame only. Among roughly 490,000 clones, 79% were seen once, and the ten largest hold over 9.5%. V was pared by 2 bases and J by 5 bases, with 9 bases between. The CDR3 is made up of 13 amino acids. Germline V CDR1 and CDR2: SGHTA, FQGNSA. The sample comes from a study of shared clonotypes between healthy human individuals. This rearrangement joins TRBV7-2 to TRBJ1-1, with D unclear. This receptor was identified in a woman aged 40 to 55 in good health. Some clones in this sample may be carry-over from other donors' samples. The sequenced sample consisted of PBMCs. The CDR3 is CASSLKVGTEAFF. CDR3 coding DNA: TGTGCCAGCAGCTTAAAGGTTGGTACTGAAGCTTTCTTT.